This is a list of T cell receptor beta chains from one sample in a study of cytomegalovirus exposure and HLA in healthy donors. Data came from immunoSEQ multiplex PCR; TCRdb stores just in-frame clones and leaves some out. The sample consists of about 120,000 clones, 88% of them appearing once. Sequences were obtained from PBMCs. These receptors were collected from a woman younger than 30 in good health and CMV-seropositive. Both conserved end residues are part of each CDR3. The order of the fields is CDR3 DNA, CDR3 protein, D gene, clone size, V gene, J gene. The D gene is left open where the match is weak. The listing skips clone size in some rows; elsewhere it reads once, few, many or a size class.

TGTGCCAGCAGTTCGGGGACAGGGCGGTATCAGCCCCAGCATTTT	CASSSGTGRYQPQHF	TRBD1	NA	TRBV27	TRBJ1-5
TGTGCCGGAACTAGCGGAAGACTATCTGGGGCCAACGTCCTGACTTTC	CAGTSGRLSGANVLTF	TRBD2	NA	TRBV30	TRBJ2-6
TGTGCCAGTAGTATCCCAGGCTCTGGGGCCAACGTCCTGACTTTC	CASSIPGSGANVLTF	NA	NA	TRBV19	TRBJ2-6
TGCAGCGTTGGGACAGTTCAAGGCTACGAGCAGTACTTC	CSVGTVQGYEQYF	NA	NA	TRBV29-1	TRBJ2-7
TGTGCCAGCAGCTATACCGGGACAGGACTCTACGAGCAGTACTTC	CASSYTGTGLYEQYF	TRBD1	NA	TRBV5-4	TRBJ2-7
TGTGCCAGCCGAAGGGCCTCCAGGGACACCGGGGAGCTGTTTTTT	CASRRASRDTGELFF	NA	NA	TRBV6-5	TRBJ2-2
TGTGCCAGCACCCCGGGACAGACGAACGGTGAAGCTTTCTTT	CASTPGQTNGEAFF	TRBD1	few	TRBV9	TRBJ1-1
TGTGCCAGCAGCGGCAACAGGGCGGACACTGAAGCTTTCTTT	CASSGNRADTEAFF	NA	NA	TRBV9	TRBJ1-1
TGTGCCAGCTCACCAAAGAGCGGGAAAGATACGCAGTATTTT	CASSPKSGKDTQYF	TRBD2	NA	TRBV18	TRBJ2-3
TGTGCCAGCAGCCCTGAAAGAGGGTACAATGAGCAGTTCTTC	CASSPERGYNEQFF	NA	NA	TRBV7-6	TRBJ2-1
TGCGCCAGCAGCCAGTTCTCCCCCTACGAGCAGTACTTC	CASSQFSPYEQYF	NA	NA	TRBV4-1	TRBJ2-7
TGCAGCGTTGAGGGACAGGGGGCGTTGAACTATGGCTACACCTTC	CSVEGQGALNYGYTF	TRBD1	NA	TRBV29-1	TRBJ1-2
TGCGCCAGCGGCCAGGGCCAACCCTACGAGCAGTACTTC	CASGQGQPYEQYF	NA	NA	TRBV5-1	TRBJ2-7